This entry is about one T cell receptor beta chain. The antigen remains undetermined. The data were taken from a study of cytomegalovirus exposure and HLA in healthy donors. The overall study: The study placed less than 90% of its approximately 360 genotyped donors in the Caucasian-associated ancestry cluster.

The PCR ran on 60 Vbeta and 13 Jbeta primers. Generated by immunoSEQ multiplex PCR, the TCRdb table keeps only in-frame clones and is missing some. The table records 150,000 to 200,000 clones, around three quarters of them present only once. Study conclusions and caveats: A few CMV-associated chains were confirmed in vitro to be specific for CMV antigens. In a later analysis, donors in an Asian-associated ancestry cluster reportedly had fewer N-insertions in productive TCRs than the cohort mean.

The germline V and J ends were trimmed by 4 bases and 8 bases, with 12 bases remaining between them. Germline CDR1 and CDR2: MGHRA and YSYEKL. CDR3 length: 13 residues. The receptor was isolated from a woman in her 50s in good health and CMV-seronegative. J is TRBJ2-1 and V is TRBV4-1; no clear D. Sequencing input: PBMCs. CDR3 loop: CASSLPQVDEQFF. The DNA of the CDR3 is TGCGCCAGCAGCCTCCCCCAGGTCGATGAGCAGTTCTTC.